These T cell receptor beta chains were read from a single sample in a study of T cell changes during pregnancy in multiple sclerosis. Using immunoSEQ multiplex PCR, the repertoire was profiled, and TCRdb retains in-frame clones only, with some absent. The sample carries roughly 61,000 clones, roughly 90% recorded once. Sequenced material: peripheral blood, taken in the first trimester of pregnancy. These receptors were taken from a female donor in good health, enrolled as a control in a pregnancy study. Each CDR3 is given with its conserved first and last residue. The D gene is left open where the match is weak. Size values are once, few and many counts, or a class for expanded clones, and some rows have none.

V gene,clone size,J gene,D gene,CDR3 DNA,CDR3 protein
TRBV5-1,-,TRBJ1-2,-,TGCGCCAGCAGCTTCTCCTCGGGGGCTAACTATGGCTACACCTTC,CASSFSSGANYGYTF
TRBV2,-,TRBJ2-7,-,TGTGCCAGCAGCGTCACGCCCCAGGGTCGGGAGTACTTC,CASSVTPQGREYF
TRBV11-3,-,TRBJ2-7,-,TGTGCCAGCAGCTTAGATTCCTACAGGGTTGAGCAGTACTTC,CASSLDSYRVEQYF
TRBV18,once,TRBJ2-5,TRBD1,TGTGCCAGCTCATTGGGACAGACTCAAGAGACCCAGTACTTC,CASSLGQTQETQYF
TRBV30,-,TRBJ2-7,-,TGTGCCTGGAGTGTACAACAGGAGATATACTTC,CAWSVQQEIYF
TRBV7-2,few,TRBJ2-5,TRBD2,TGTGCCAGCAGCTTAGAGGGACTAGCGGAAGAGACCCAGTACTTC,CASSLEGLAEETQYF
TRBV7-9,-,TRBJ2-3,-,TGTGCCAGCACCTCGGTGGGCAGTGGCACAGATACGCAGTATTTT,CASTSVGSGTDTQYF
TRBV30,-,TRBJ2-1,TRBD1,TGTGCCTGGAGTGAAAGACAGGGAATTTACAATGAGCAGTTCTTC,CAWSERQGIYNEQFF
TRBV9,once,TRBJ1-3,-,TGTGCCAGCAGCGCAGGTATGAGTTCATCTGGAAACACCATATATTTT,CASSAGMSSSGNTIYF
TRBV7-6,-,TRBJ1-1,TRBD1,TGTGCCAGCAGCTTAGCTGACAGGGGGGGGATGAACACTGAAGCTTTCTTT,CASSLADRGGMNTEAFF
TRBV9,-,TRBJ2-1,TRBD2,TGTGCCAGCAGCGTGGGACTAGCGGGGGCTCAGTTCTTC,CASSVGLAGAQFF
TRBV30,-,TRBJ2-7,TRBD1,TGTGCCTGGAGTCTACCCCCGGGACAGGGGGCAAGGTACGAGCAGTACTTC,CAWSLPPGQGARYEQYF
TRBV19,-,TRBJ1-2,TRBD1,TGTGCCAGTAGTACGGGACAGGGGGCAAACTATGGCTACACCTTC,CASSTGQGANYGYTF
TRBV7-9,-,TRBJ1-5,-,TGTGCCAGCAGCTTAGGAACGGTCGGTCAGCCCCAGCATTTT,CASSLGTVGQPQHF
TRBV6-6,-,TRBJ2-7,-,TGTGCCAGCAGTTACTATAGCGGACCGGGCTACGAGCAGTACTTC,CASSYYSGPGYEQYF
TRBV5-1,-,TRBJ1-1,TRBD1,TGCGCCACCACAGGGGACGGCTCCTTGGAAGCTTTCTTT,CATTGDGSLEAFF
TRBV7-9,-,TRBJ2-2,TRBD2,TGTGCCAGCAGCCCCAATCCCTCTAGCGGCACGAACACCGGGGAGCTGTTTTTT,CASSPNPSSGTNTGELFF
TRBV10-3,-,TRBJ1-4,TRBD1,TGTGCCATCAGCGAACAGGGGCGAACTAATGAAAAACTGTTTTTT,CAISEQGRTNEKLFF
TRBV7-6,-,TRBJ1-5,-,TGTGCCAGCAGCCCCAACACCCTTAGCAATCAGCCCCAGCATTTT,CASSPNTLSNQPQHF
TRBV5-4,-,TRBJ2-5,-,TGTGCCAGCAGCCCCGATGACTCCCAAGAGACCCAGTACTTC,CASSPDDSQETQYF
TRBV11-2,-,TRBJ1-1,-,TGTGCCAGCAGCTCCGGTCACCGGGAGATGAACACTGAAGCTTTCTTT,CASSSGHREMNTEAFF
TRBV25-1,-,TRBJ2-7,TRBD1,TGTGCCAGCAGTTTCCCGGGACAGGGCACCTACGAGCAGTACTTC,CASSFPGQGTYEQYF
TRBV6-6,-,TRBJ2-1,-,TGTGCCAGCAGTTACCCGGGGAGCGACTACAATGAGCAGTTCTTC,CASSYPGSDYNEQFF
TRBV7-9,-,TRBJ2-2,TRBD2,TGTGCCAGCAGCATTGGGGAGGGAGGCACCGGGGAGCTGTTTTTT,CASSIGEGGTGELFF
TRBV6-5,-,TRBJ1-6,TRBD1,TGTGCCAGCAGCGGACAGGGAGCTTCACCCCTCCACTTT,CASSGQGASPLHF
TRBV5-6,-,TRBJ2-7,TRBD2,TGTGCCAGCAGCTTTTGGGTGGGAGGGTTCTCTTACGAGCAGTACTTC,CASSFWVGGFSYEQYF
TRBV7-2,-,TRBJ2-3,TRBD2,TGTGCCAGCAAGGAGCGGGGGGGCTGGGGCACAGATACGCAGTATTTT,CASKERGGWGTDTQYF
TRBV19,-,TRBJ1-1,-,TGTGCCAGTACACAAGGGGCGGTGAACACTGAAGCTTTCTTT,CASTQGAVNTEAFF
TRBV7-9,-,TRBJ2-2,-,TGTGCCAGCAGCTTAGCCAGGCAGTACACCGGGGAGCTGTTTTTT,CASSLARQYTGELFF
TRBV5-1,-,TRBJ2-2,-,TGCGCCAGCAGCCAAAGGACAGTCGATATCGGGGAGCTGTTTTTT,CASSQRTVDIGELFF
TRBV5-6,-,TRBJ1-5,-,TGTGCCAGCAGCTCATACAACGCTGGCAATCAGCCCCAGCATTTT,CASSSYNAGNQPQHF
TRBV5-6,-,TRBJ2-3,TRBD1,TGTGCCAGCATAACGACAGGGGGCCGGAGCACAGATACGCAGTATTTT,CASITTGGRSTDTQYF